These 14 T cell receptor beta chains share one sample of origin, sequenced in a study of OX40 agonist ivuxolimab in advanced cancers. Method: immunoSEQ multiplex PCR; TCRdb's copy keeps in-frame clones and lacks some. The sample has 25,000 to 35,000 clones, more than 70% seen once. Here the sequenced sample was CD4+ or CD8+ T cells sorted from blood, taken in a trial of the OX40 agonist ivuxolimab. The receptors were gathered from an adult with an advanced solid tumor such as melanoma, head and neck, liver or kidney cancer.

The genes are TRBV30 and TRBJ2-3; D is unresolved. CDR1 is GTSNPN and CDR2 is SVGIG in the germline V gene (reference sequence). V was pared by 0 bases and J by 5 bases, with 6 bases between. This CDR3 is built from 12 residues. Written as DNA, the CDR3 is TGTGCCTGGAGTGTATTGGGAGATACGCAGTATTTT. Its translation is CAWSVLGDTQYF.

The CDR3 here is CASSLAGTTAYEQYF. The CDR3 bases are TGCGCCAGCAGCTTGGCCGGGACAACTGCCTACGAGCAGTACTTC. V and J are TRBV5-1 and TRBJ2-7, with a weak D call TRBD1 (6 bases). V was shortened by 0 bases and J by 2 bases, with 12 bases between the two germline ends. In germline, CDR1 is SGHRS, CDR2 YFSETQ. This CDR3 is built from 15 residues.

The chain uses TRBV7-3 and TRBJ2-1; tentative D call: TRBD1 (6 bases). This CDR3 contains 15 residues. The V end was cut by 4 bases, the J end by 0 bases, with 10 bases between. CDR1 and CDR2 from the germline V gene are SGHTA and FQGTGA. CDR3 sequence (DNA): TGTGCCAGCAGCTCAGGGGCCGCCTCCTACAATGAGCAGTTCTTC. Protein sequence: CASSSGAASYNEQFF. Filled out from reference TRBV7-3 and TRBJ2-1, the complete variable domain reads GAGVSQTPSNKVTEKGKYVELRCDPISGHTALYWYRQSLGQGPEFLIYFQGTGAADDSGLPNDRFFAVRPEGSVSTLKIQRTERGDSAVYLCASSSGAASYNEQFFGPGTRLTVL.

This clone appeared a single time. The CDR3 reads CAPDGGAYNEQFF. CDR3 nucleotide sequence: TGTGCTCCTGACGGGGGGGCCTACAATGAGCAGTTCTTC. This rearrangement joins TRBV6-6 to TRBJ2-1; 8 bases fit TRBD2. The length of the CDR3 is 13 residues. Germline-derived CDR1 and CDR2 are MNHNY and SVGAGI (reference sequence).

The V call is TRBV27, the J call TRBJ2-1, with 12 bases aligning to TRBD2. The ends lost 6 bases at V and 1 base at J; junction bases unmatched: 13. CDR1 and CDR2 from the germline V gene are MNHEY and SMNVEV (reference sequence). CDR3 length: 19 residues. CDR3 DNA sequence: TGTGCCAGCAGCATAGGACTAGCGGGAAGGGTAGAGTCCTACAATGAGCAGTTCTTC. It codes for CASSIGLAGRVESYNEQFF.

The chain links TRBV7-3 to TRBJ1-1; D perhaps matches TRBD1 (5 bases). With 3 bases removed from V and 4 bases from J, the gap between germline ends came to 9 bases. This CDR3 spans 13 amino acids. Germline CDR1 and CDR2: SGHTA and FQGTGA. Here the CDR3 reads CASSLGGGTEAFF. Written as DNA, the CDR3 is TGTGCCAGCAGCTTGGGTGGGGGCACTGAAGCTTTCTTT. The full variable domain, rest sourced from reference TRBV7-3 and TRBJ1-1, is GAGVSQTPSNKVTEKGKYVELRCDPISGHTALYWYRQSLGQGPEFLIYFQGTGAADDSGLPNDRFFAVRPEGSVSTLKIQRTERGDSAVYLCASSLGGGTEAFFGQGTRLTVV.

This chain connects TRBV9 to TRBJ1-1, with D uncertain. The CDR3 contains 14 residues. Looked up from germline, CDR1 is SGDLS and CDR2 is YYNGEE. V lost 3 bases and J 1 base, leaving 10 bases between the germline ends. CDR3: CASSAGRTNTEAFF. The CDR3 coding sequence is TGTGCCAGCAGCGCCGGACGGACGAACACTGAAGCTTTCTTT.

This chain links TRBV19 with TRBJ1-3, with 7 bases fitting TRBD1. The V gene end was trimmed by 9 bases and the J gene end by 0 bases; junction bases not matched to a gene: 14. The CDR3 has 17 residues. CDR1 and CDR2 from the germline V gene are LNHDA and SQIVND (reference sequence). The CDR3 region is CASQRGQFLSSGNTIYF. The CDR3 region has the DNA TGTGCCAGCCAAAGGGGACAGTTCCTAAGCTCTGGAAACACCATATATTTT.

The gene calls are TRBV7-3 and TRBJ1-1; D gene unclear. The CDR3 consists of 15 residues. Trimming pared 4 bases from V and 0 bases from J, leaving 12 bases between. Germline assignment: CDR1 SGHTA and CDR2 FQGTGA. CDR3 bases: TGTGCCAGCAGCTCAAAGGGCCCCATGAACACTGAAGCTTTCTTT. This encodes CASSSKGPMNTEAFF.

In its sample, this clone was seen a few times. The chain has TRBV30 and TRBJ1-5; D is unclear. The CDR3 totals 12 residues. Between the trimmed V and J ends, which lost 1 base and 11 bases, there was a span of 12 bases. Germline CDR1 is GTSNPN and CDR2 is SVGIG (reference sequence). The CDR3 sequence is CAWSAGRSTQHF. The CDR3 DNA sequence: TGTGCCTGGAGTGCCGGCCGGTCGACCCAGCATTTT.

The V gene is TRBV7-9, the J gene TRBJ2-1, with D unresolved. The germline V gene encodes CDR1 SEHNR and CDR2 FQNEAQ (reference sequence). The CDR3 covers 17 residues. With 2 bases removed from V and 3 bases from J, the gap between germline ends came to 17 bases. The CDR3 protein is CASSLHSTDAFYNEQFF. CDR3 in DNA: TGTGCCAGCAGCTTACACTCTACTGACGCGTTCTACAATGAGCAGTTCTTC.

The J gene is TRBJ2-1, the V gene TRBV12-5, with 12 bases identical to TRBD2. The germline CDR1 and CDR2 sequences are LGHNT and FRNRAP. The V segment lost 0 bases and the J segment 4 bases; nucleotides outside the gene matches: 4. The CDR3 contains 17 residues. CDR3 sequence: CASGLVRTSGDYNEQFF. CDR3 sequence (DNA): TGTGCTAGTGGTTTGGTAAGGACTAGCGGGGATTACAATGAGCAGTTCTTC.

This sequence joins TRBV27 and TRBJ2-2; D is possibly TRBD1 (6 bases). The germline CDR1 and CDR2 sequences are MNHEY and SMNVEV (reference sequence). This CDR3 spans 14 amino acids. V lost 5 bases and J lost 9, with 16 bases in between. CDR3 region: CASSRRQEHRELFF. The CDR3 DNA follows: TGTGCCAGCAGTCGCCGACAGGAACACCGGGAGCTGTTTTTT.

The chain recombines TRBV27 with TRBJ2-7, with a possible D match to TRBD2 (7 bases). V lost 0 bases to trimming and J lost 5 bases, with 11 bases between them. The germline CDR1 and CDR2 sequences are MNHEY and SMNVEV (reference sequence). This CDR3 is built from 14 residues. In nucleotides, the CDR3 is TGTGCCAGCAGTTTATCGGGGGGGCAGGACGAGCAGTACTTC. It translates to CASSLSGGQDEQYF.